These 19 T cell receptor beta chains originate from one sample sequenced in a study of T cells after yellow fever vaccination. TCRdb re-analysed the 5' RACE reads in MiXCR, keeping a single row per CDR3 protein. The sample records approximately 300,000 distinct CDR3 sequences, 6.5% to 8.5% being singletons. The source material was PBMCs, sampled more than 40 days after the first yellow fever vaccination. The receptor source for this set is a man aged 18-30 years who received the YFV17D yellow fever vaccine.

This clonotype was seen a handful of times. V usage is TRBV4-3 and J usage is TRBJ2-5; 9 positions match TRBD1. This CDR3 comprises 15 residues. V shed 3 bases, J shed 7 bases, and the junction held 9 bases outside the gene matches. Germline V gives CDR1 LGHNA, CDR2 YSLEER. CDR3 sequence: CASSQGLGTGRTQYF. The CDR3, as DNA: TGCGCCAGCAGCCAGGGACTTGGGACAGGGAGGACCCAGTACTTC.

The chain couples TRBV13 to TRBJ2-1; 8 bases agree with TRBD2. V was pared by 5 bases and J by 8 bases, with 11 bases of the junction left unmatched. The CDR3 covers 15 residues. The germline V gene encodes CDR1 PRHDT and CDR2 FYEKMQ (reference sequence). Written as DNA, the CDR3 is TGTGCCAGCAGCCCCGTCGCGGGGGGAAGGGATGAGCAGTTCTTC. This translates into CASSPVAGGRDEQFF. Drawing the rest from reference TRBV13 and TRBJ2-1, the complete variable domain is AAGVIQSPRHLIKEKRETATLKCYPIPRHDTVYWYQQGPGQDPQFLISFYEKMQSDKGSIPDRFSAQQFSDYHSELNMSSLELGDSALYFCASSPVAGGRDEQFFGPGTRLTVL.

This clonotype was counted only a few times. V and J are TRBV7-3 and TRBJ2-1, with no clear D. Trimming pared 2 bases from V and 5 bases from J, leaving 7 bases between. Germline V CDR1 and CDR2: SGHTA, FQGTGA. The CDR3 contains 13 residues. In nucleotides, the CDR3 is TGTGCCAGCAGCTTACCCACCGACAATGAGCAGTTCTTC. The encoded protein is CASSLPTDNEQFF.

The rearrangement uses TRBV7-2 and TRBJ2-1; 8 bases align to TRBD2. The CDR3 runs 15 residues. Germline V gene sequence: CDR1 SGHTA, CDR2 FQGNSA. Trimming took 7 bases from V and 13 from J; bases not matched to a gene: 18. CDR3: CASILGGASYGGQFF. The CDR3, as DNA: TGTGCCAGCATCCTCGGGGGGGCGTCGTACGGGGGACAGTTCTTC. The whole variable domain, filled in from reference TRBV7-2 and TRBJ2-1, reads GAGVSQSPSNKVTEKGKDVELRCDPISGHTALYWYRQSLGQGLEFLIYFQGNSAPDKSGLPSDRFSAERTGGSVSTLTIQRTQQEDSAVYLCASILGGASYGGQFFGPGTRLTVL.

This clonotype was detected a few times. The V call is TRBV5-1, the J call TRBJ2-7, with TRBD1 identical over 9 bases. The CDR3 totals 14 residues. The germline V gene has CDR1 SGHRS and CDR2 YFSETQ. The J segment lost 6 bases and the V segment lost 4 bases, leaving 8 bases of the junction unmatched. The DNA for the CDR3 is TGCGCCAGCAGCCTCCGGACAGGGGTAAGCGAGCAGTACTTC. Translated, it gives CASSLRTGVSEQYF.

This clonotype was counted only a few times. The CDR3, as DNA: TGTGCCAGCAGCAAACCGGGATTAGGCCCCACCACGAGGTACGTC. This sequence encodes CASSKPGLGPTTRYV. This rearrangement joins TRBV7-2 to TRBJ2-7; D might be TRBD2 (5 bases). The CDR3 has 15 residues. The germline V gene encodes CDR1 SGHTA and CDR2 FQGNSA. V was pared by 5 bases and J by 12 bases, with 26 bases between.

A few counts support this clonotype. CDR3 in amino acids: CASSRDREFLGAYEQYF. In DNA, the CDR3 is TGCGCCAGCAGCCGGGACAGGGAGTTCCTGGGGGCCTACGAGCAGTACTTC. This chain uses TRBV4-3 with TRBJ2-7; 9 nucleotides align to TRBD1. V lost 4 bases to trimming and J lost 2 bases; unmatched junction nucleotides: 12. The CDR3 length is 17 residues. Germline CDR1 LGHNA, CDR2 YSLEER.

This chain links TRBV2 with TRBJ2-2, with D perhaps TRBD1 (5 bases). Trimming shortened V by 7 bases and J by 0 bases, and 12 bases separated the two germline ends. CDR1 and CDR2 (germline): SNHLY, FYNNEI. This CDR3 is built from 15 residues. Here the CDR3 DNA reads TGTGCCAGCAATACCGACAGCGCGAACACCGGGGAGCTGTTTTTT. Protein: CASNTDSANTGELFF.

The chain has TRBV15 and TRBJ2-7, with D tentatively TRBD1 or TRBD2 (5 bases each). The CDR3 loop spans 15 amino acids. Germline V gene lookup returns CDR1 LNHNV and CDR2 YYDKDF (reference sequence). The ends were cut back, 3 bases at V and 2 bases at J, with 14 bases in the middle. CDR3 nucleotide sequence: TGTGCCACCAGCAGTGGTTGGGGACGGGCCTACGAGCAGTACTTC. This translates into CATSSGWGRAYEQYF.

This clonotype was observed a few times. A junction end diverges from the germline sequence, so it may reflect a read error. CDR3 DNA: TGCAGTGCGAGAGGGCCTTCTGACAGTCAGCCCCAGCATTTT. As protein: CSARGPSDSQPQHF. V is TRBV20-1 and J is TRBJ1-5; possibly TRBD1 for D (5 bases). From germline, CDR1 is DFQATT and CDR2 SNEGSKA (reference sequence). The length of the CDR3 is 14 residues.

The CDR3 here is CASSISRYANEQFF. The CDR3 DNA reads TGTGCCAGTAGTATCTCAAGATACGCGAATGAGCAGTTCTTC. The V call is TRBV19, the J call TRBJ2-1; D remains ambiguous. V was shortened by 3 bases and J by 7 bases, with 13 bases between the two germline ends. CDR3 size: 14 residues. CDR1 LNHDA and CDR2 SQIVND come from the germline V gene (reference sequence).

This clonotype was seen repeatedly, ten times or more. The rearrangement links TRBV6-2 or TRBV6-3 to TRBJ2-7, with 15 bases that match TRBD2. CDR3 length equals 15 residues. CDR1 and CDR2 (germline): MNHEY, SVGEGT. With 6 bases clipped from V and 4 bases from J, the junction kept 4 bases outside the gene matches. The CDR3 is CASRIGTSGGYEQYF. In nucleotides, the CDR3 is TGTGCCAGCAGGATCGGGACTAGCGGGGGGTACGAGCAGTACTTC.

This clonotype came up a few times. This sequence joins TRBV6-5 and TRBJ2-1, with D possibly being TRBD1 (6 bases). The germline V gene encodes CDR1 MNHEY and CDR2 SVGAGI. Trimming shortened V by 2 bases and J by 1 base, and 9 bases separated the two germline ends. The CDR3 totals 15 residues. The CDR3 reads CASSYAGVSYNEQFF. The CDR3, as DNA: TGTGCCAGCAGTTACGCAGGGGTTTCCTACAATGAGCAGTTCTTC.

The sample holds many counts of this clonotype. The chain joins TRBV9 to TRBJ2-3; the D call may be TRBD1 or TRBD2 (5 bases each). The germline gives CDR1 SGDLS, CDR2 YYNGEE. The CDR3 is made up of 15 amino acids. Trimming took 0 bases from V and 1 from J, leaving 9 bases between them. The CDR3: CASSVAGDGTDTQYF. The CDR3 bases are TGTGCCAGCAGCGTAGCTGGGGACGGCACAGATACGCAGTATTTT.

The chain links TRBV12-3 or TRBV12-4 to TRBJ2-3, with a possible D match to TRBD1 (5 bases). The V and J ends lost 6 bases and 5 bases respectively, with 15 bases between them. This CDR3 has 14 amino acids. CDR3: CASSVSRVRDTQYF. The CDR3 coding sequence is TGTGCCAGCAGCGTCTCCAGGGTAAGAGATACGCAGTATTTT.

Many counts were recorded for this clonotype. The chain is built from TRBV5-4 and TRBJ2-5, with D uncertain. Between the trimmed V and J ends, which lost 9 bases and 1 base, there was a span of 13 bases. This CDR3 spans 13 amino acids. In germline, CDR1 is SGHNT, CDR2 YYREEE (reference sequence). The CDR3 DNA sequence: TGTGCCACCCGCCCAGCGTTCCAAGAGACCCAGTACTTC. Its translation: CATRPAFQETQYF.

This clonotype was counted at least ten times. The chain is built from TRBV9 and TRBJ2-5; unclear D gene. Germline V gene lookup returns CDR1 SGDLS and CDR2 YYNGEE. The CDR3 is 16 residues long. V shed 0 bases and J shed 4 bases, with 16 bases lying between them. The DNA of the CDR3 is TGTGCCAGCAGCGTAGATGGTACGGGCCGTCCAGAGACCCAGTACTTC. Amino acids: CASSVDGTGRPETQYF.

The rearrangement uses TRBV4-1 and TRBJ1-4; D remains ambiguous. V lost 2 bases and J 7 bases, leaving 14 bases between the germline ends. The germline V gene has CDR1 MGHRA and CDR2 YSYEKL. CDR3 size: 15 residues. Written as DNA, the CDR3 is TGCGCCAGCAGCCAAACTCGGGCCGAGGGTGAAAAACTGTTTTTT. Translation gives CASSQTRAEGEKLFF.

CDR3: CASSKGLAGGPDTQYF. Written as DNA, the CDR3 is TGTGCCAGCAGTAAGGGACTAGCGGGGGGGCCGGATACGCAGTATTTT. This chain joins TRBV6-1 and TRBJ2-3; TRBD2 matches at 16 bases. CDR1 and CDR2 from the germline V gene are MNHNS and SASEGT. This CDR3 region has 16 residues. The V segment lost 5 bases and the J segment 6 bases; nucleotides outside the gene matches: 5.